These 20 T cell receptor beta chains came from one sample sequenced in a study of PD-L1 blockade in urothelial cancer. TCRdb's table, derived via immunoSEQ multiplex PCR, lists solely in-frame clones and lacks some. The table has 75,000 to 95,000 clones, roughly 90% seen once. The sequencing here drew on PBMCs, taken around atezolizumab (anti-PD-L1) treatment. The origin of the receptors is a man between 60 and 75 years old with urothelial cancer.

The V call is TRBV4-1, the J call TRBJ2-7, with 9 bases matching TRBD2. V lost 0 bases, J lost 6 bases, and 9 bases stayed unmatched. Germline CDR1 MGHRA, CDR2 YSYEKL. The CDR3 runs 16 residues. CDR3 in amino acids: CASSQEPGLASGEQYF. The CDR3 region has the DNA TGCGCCAGCAGCCAAGAACCGGGACTAGCCTCTGGCGAGCAGTACTTC.

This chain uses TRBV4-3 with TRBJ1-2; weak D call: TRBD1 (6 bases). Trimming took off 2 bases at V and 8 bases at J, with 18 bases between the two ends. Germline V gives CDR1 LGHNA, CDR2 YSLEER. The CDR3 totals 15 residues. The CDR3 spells CASSQIGGALSGYTF. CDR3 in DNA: TGCGCCAGCAGCCAAATCGGGGGGGCCCTGTCAGGCTACACCTTC.

CDR3 coding DNA: TGTGCCAGCAGCTCGAGTGGCGGGGAGACCCAGTACTTC. Translation: CASSSSGGETQYF. The J gene is TRBJ2-5, the V gene TRBV7-2, with D possibly matching TRBD2 (5 bases). Trimming cost V 4 bases and J 5 bases, with 11 bases left between them. The V gene's germline CDR1 is SGHTA and CDR2 FQGNSA. CDR3 length: 13 amino acids.

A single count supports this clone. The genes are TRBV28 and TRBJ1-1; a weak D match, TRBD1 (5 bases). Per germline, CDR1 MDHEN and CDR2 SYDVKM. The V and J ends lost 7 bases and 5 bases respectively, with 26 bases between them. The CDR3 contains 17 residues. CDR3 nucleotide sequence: TGTGCCAGCAAAATCACCACCGGACACTCAGGAGGGACTGAAGCTTTCTTT. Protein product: CASKITTGHSGGTEAFF.

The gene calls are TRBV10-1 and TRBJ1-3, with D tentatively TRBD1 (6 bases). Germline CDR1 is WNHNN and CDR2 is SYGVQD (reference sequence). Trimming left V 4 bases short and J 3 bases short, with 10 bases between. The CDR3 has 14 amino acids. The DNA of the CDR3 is TGCGCCAGCAGTGCCGGGACACATGGAAACACCATATATTTT. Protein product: CASSAGTHGNTIYF.

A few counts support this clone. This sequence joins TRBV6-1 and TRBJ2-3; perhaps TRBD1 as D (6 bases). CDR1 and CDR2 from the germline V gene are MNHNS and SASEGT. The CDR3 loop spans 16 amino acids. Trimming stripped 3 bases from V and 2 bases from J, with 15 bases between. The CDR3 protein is CASSDRLGAATDTQYF. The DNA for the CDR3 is TGTGCCAGCAGTGATCGGCTGGGGGCGGCCACAGATACGCAGTATTTT.

The CDR3 sequence: CASSPVGLAGGITDTQYF. CDR3 bases: TGTGCCAGCAGCCCCGTGGGACTAGCGGGAGGAATCACAGATACGCAGTATTTT. The J gene is TRBJ2-3, the V gene TRBV7-2; 15 nucleotides align to TRBD2. With 5 bases clipped from V and 2 bases from J, the junction kept 8 bases outside the gene matches. The germline CDR1 and CDR2 sequences are SGHTA and FQGNSA. The CDR3 sequence is 18 residues long.

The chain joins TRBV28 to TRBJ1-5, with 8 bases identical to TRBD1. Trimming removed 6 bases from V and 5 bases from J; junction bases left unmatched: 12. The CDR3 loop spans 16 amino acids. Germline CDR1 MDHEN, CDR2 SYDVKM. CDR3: CASSTSDRENDQPQHF. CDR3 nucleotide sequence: TGTGCCAGCAGCACTTCGGACAGGGAGAATGATCAGCCCCAGCATTTT.

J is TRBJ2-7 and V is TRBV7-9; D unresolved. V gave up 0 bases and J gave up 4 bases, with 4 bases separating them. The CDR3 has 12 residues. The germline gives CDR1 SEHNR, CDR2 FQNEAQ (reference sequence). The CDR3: CASSLAQYEQYF. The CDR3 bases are TGTGCCAGCAGCTTAGCACAGTACGAGCAGTACTTC.

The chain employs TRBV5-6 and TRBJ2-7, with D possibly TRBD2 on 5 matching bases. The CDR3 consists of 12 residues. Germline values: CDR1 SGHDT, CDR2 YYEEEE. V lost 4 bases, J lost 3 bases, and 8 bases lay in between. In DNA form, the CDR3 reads TGTGCCAGCAGCCTCCGGGGCTACGAGCAGTACTTC. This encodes CASSLRGYEQYF.

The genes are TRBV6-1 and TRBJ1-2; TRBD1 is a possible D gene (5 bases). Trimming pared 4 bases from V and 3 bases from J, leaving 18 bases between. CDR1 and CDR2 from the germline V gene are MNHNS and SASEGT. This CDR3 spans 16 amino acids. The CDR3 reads CASSASGGGTDYGYTF. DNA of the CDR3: TGTGCCAGCAGTGCGTCGGGGGGGGGAACAGACTATGGCTACACCTTC.

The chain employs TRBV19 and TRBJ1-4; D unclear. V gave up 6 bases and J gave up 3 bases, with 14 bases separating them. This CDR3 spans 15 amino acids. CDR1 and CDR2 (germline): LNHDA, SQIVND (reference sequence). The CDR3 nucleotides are TGTGCCAGTAGCCGCGCTCAGGTTGCTAATGAAAAACTGTTTTTT. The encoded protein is CASSRAQVANEKLFF.

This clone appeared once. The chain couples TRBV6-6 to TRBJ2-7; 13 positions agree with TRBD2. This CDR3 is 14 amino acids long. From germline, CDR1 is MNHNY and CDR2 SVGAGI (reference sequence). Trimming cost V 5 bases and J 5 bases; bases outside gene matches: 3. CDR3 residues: CASSHGLAGDEQYF. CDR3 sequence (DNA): TGTGCCAGCAGTCACGGACTAGCGGGAGACGAGCAGTACTTC.

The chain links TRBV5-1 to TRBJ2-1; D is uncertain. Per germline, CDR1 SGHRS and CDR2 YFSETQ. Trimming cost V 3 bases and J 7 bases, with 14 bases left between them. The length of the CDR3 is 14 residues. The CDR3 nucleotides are TGCGCCAGCAGCTCGGGTGCGGTAGGAAATGAGCAGTTCTTC. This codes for CASSSGAVGNEQFF.

The CDR3 nucleotides read TGTGCCAGCCGGACAGGTGGATGGGGCACTGAAGCTTTCTTT. Amino acids: CASRTGGWGTEAFF. The J gene is TRBJ1-1, the V gene TRBV27, with 7 bases identical to TRBD1. Germline V gives CDR1 MNHEY, CDR2 SMNVEV (reference sequence). Trimming took 8 bases from V and 4 from J; bases not matched to a gene: 10. The CDR3 has 14 residues.

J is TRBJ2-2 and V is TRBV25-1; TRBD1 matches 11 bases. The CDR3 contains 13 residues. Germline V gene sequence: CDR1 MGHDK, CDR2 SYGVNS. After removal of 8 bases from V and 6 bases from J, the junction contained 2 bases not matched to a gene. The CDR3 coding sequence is TGTGCCAGCCTGGGACAGGGGGCCGGGGAGCTGTTTTTT. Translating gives CASLGQGAGELFF.

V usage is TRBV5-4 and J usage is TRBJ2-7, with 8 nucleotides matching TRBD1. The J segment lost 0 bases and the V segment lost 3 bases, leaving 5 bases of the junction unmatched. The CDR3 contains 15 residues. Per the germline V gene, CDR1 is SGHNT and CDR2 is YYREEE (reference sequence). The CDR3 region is CASSSRTGSSYEQYF. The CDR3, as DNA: TGTGCCAGCAGCTCCCGGACAGGGAGCTCCTACGAGCAGTACTTC.

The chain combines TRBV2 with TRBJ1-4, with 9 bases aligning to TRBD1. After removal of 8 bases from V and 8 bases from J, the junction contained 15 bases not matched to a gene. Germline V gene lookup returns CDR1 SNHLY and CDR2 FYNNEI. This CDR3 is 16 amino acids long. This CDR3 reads CASGSRDRVEGEKLFF. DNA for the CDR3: TGTGCCAGCGGGTCCCGGGACAGGGTTGAGGGAGAAAAACTGTTTTTT.

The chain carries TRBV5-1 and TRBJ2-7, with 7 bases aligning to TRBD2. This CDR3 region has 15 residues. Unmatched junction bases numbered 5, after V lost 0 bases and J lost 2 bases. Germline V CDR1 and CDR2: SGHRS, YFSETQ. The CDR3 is CASSLAGSGTYEQYF. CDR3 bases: TGCGCCAGCAGCTTGGCCGGCAGCGGGACCTACGAGCAGTACTTC.

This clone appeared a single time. The CDR3 region has the DNA TGTGCCACCAGCAGAGCGGCAGCCGGACATATCATGAACACTGAAGCTTTCTTT. It translates to CATSRAAAGHIMNTEAFF. The V call is TRBV15, the J call TRBJ1-1, with a possible D match to TRBD1 (5 bases). Trimming shortened V by 1 base and J by 0 bases, and 18 bases separated the two germline ends. The CDR3 is 18 residues long. Germline V gives CDR1 LNHNV, CDR2 YYDKDF (reference sequence). The whole variable domain, filled in from reference TRBV15 and TRBJ1-1, reads DAMVIQNPRYQVTQFGKPVTLSCSQTLNHNVMYWYQQKSSQAPKLLFHYYDKDFNNEADTPDNFQSRRPNTSFCFLDIRSPGLGDTAMYLCATSRAAAGHIMNTEAFFGQGTRLTVV.